The clone carrying this T cell receptor (beta chain) occurred a few times. The CDR3 extends over 15 amino acids. Germline assignment: CDR1 KGHDR and CDR2 SFDVKD. Trimming at V came to 3 bases and at J to 2 bases, leaving 5 bases not matched to a gene. Using immunoSEQ multiplex PCR, the repertoire was profiled, and TCRdb retains in-frame clones only, with some absent. The repertoire includes 250,000 or so clones, 70% to 90% of them detected once, and 3% sits in the top ten. This entry is derived from a study of blood T cell repertoires in COVID-19. Overall study: The United States, Italy and Spain were the sources of the acute and convalescent COVID-19 samples.

Material: peripheral blood. This sequence originates from a young man with active or convalescent COVID-19. The V gene is TRBV24-1, the J gene TRBJ1-1; 7 bases are a match to TRBD1. DNA for the CDR3: TGTGCCACCAGTGATAGGACAGGAGCAAACACTGAAGCTTTCTTT. Its protein is CATSDRTGANTEAFF.